Below, 9 T cell receptor beta chains from the same sample are listed, as sequenced in a study of blood T cell repertoires in COVID-19. Measured with immunoSEQ multiplex PCR; TCRdb has only the in-frame clones, and not every one. The sample has 150,000 to 190,000 clones, around 84% seen once. The sample taken for sequencing was peripheral blood. The receptors derive from a woman aged 60-70 years with COVID-19, enrolled during active disease.

Comment on this clone: One end of the junction is discordant with germline, which a read error may explain. V and J are TRBV7-7 and TRBJ1-1, with 8 bases identical to TRBD1. Germline CDR1 reads SSHAT; CDR2 reads FNYEAQ (reference sequence). The CDR3 extends over 13 amino acids. The CDR3 DNA reads TGTGCTAGCAGCACGGACAGGGACACTGAAGCTTTCTTT. It yields the protein CASSTDRDTEAFF. Full variable domain (outside the CDR3, taken from reference TRBV7-7 and TRBJ1-1): GAGVSQSPRYKVTKRGQDVTLRCDPISSHATLYWYQQALGQGPEFLTYFNYEAQPDKSGLPSDRFSAERPEGSISTLTIQRTEQRDSAMYRCASSTDRDTEAFFGQGTRLTVV.

V and J are TRBV5-1 and TRBJ1-2; 7 bases line up with TRBD1. The CDR3 spans 15 residues. Germline loops: CDR1 SGHRS, CDR2 YFSETQ. Trimming took 2 bases from V and 2 from J; bases not matched to a gene: 6. The DNA for the CDR3 is TGCGCCAGCAGCTTTAGCCAGGGGGTAAACTATGGCTACACCTTC. This codes for CASSFSQGVNYGYTF. Variable domain in full (rest from reference TRBV5-1 and TRBJ1-2): KAGVTQTPRYLIKTRGQQVTLSCSPISGHRSVSWYQQTPGQGLQFLFEYFSETQRNKGNFPGRFSGRQFSNSRSEMNVSTLELGDSALYLCASSFSQGVNYGYTFGSGTRLTVV.

The CDR3 is CASSRGLGEYEQYF. The CDR3 region has the DNA TGTGCCAGCAGCCGAGGACTGGGAGAATACGAGCAGTACTTC. The chain is built from TRBV3-1 (or the pseudogene TRBV3-2) and TRBJ2-7; TRBD2 is a possible D gene (5 bases). The CDR3 is 14 amino acids. Trimming stripped 4 bases from V and 4 bases from J, with 14 bases between. The germline gives CDR1 LGHDT, CDR2 YNNKEL (reference sequence).

In nucleotides, the CDR3 is TGTGCCAGCAGGCCGGACAGAGTATCCTACGAGCAGTACTTC. Protein: CASRPDRVSYEQYF. The genes are TRBV7-9 and TRBJ2-7; D may be TRBD1 (6 bases). Trimming removed 6 bases from V and 1 base from J, with 13 bases in between. CDR1 SEHNR and CDR2 FQNEAQ come from the germline V gene (reference sequence). The CDR3 has 14 residues.

This clone occurred once. This chain joins TRBV5-1 and TRBJ2-3; possibly TRBD1 for D (6 bases). Deletions cut 3 bases from V and 0 bases from J, with 17 bases between. Germline V gives CDR1 SGHRS, CDR2 YFSETQ. This CDR3 has 17 residues. The CDR3 here is CASSSAQGRLSTDTQYF. CDR3 DNA: TGCGCCAGCAGCTCCGCACAGGGCCGACTCAGCACAGATACGCAGTATTTT.

This chain uses TRBV7-8 with TRBJ2-7; weak D call: TRBD2 (5 bases). The CDR3 runs 14 residues. V was trimmed by 1 base and J by 5 bases, leaving 12 bases between them. Germline V CDR1 and CDR2: SGHVS, FQNEAQ. DNA of the CDR3: TGTGCCAGCAGCTTAGGGAGGCCCCCCGACGAGCAGTACTTC. Its protein is CASSLGRPPDEQYF. Complete variable domain (other parts from reference TRBV7-8 and TRBJ2-7): GAGVSQSPRYKVAKRGQDVALRCDPISGHVSLFWYQQALGQGPEFLTYFQNEAQLDKSGLPSDRFFAERPEGSVSTLKIQRTQQEDSAVYLCASSLGRPPDEQYFGPGTRLTVT.

The chain employs TRBV7-8 and TRBJ1-4; D is unresolved. There are 14 residues in the CDR3. The germline V and J ends were trimmed by 2 bases and 0 bases, with 4 bases remaining between them. In germline, CDR1 is SGHVS, CDR2 FQNEAQ. CDR3 region: CASSLIATNEKLFF. The CDR3 bases are TGTGCCAGCAGCTTAATAGCAACTAATGAAAAACTGTTTTTT.

Here the CDR3 DNA reads TGTGCCAGCTCACCACCTGGAGCTAACTATGGCTACACCTTC. Encoded protein: CASSPPGANYGYTF. The V and J genes are TRBV18 and TRBJ1-2; D not certain. Germline lookup yields CDR1 KGHSH and CDR2 LQKENI. The ends were cut back, 0 bases at V and 0 bases at J, with 5 bases in the middle. This CDR3 region has 14 residues.

The chain has TRBV29-1 and TRBJ2-1, with 16 bases fitting TRBD2. The CDR3 loop spans 16 amino acids. V trimming: 5 bases; J trimming: 6 bases; junction bases outside the gene matches: 7. CDR1 is SQVTM, CDR2 ANQGSEA, per germline. CDR3 loop: CSVTGTSGRVGNEQFF. In DNA, the CDR3 is TGCAGCGTTACCGGGACTAGCGGGAGGGTGGGCAATGAGCAGTTCTTC.